The rows below give T cell receptor beta chains drawn from one sample of a study of OX40 agonist ivuxolimab in advanced cancers. Only in-frame clones appear in the TCRdb table, and some are missing; sequencing was by immunoSEQ multiplex PCR. This table holds roughly 80,000 clones, 90% to 95% found once. Sequencing used CD4+ or CD8+ T cells sorted from blood, obtained in a trial of the OX40 agonist ivuxolimab. These receptors were collected from an adult with an advanced solid tumor such as melanoma, head and neck, liver or kidney cancer. Both conserved end residues are part of each CDR3. Fields, in order: V gene, clone size, J gene, D gene, CDR3 DNA, CDR3 protein. A D gene is named only where the DNA matches it firmly. Part of the rows lack a size; the others show once, few, many or a class for expanded clones.

TRBV11-2	NA	TRBJ2-2	TRBD2	TGTGCCAGCAGCTGGGGCGTGGGCGGGAGGTCGAAGTACGGGGAGCTGTTTTTT	CASSWGVGGRSKYGELFF
TRBV6-1	NA	TRBJ1-3	TRBD1	TGTGCCAGCATAGGGACAGACTTCTCTGGAAACACCATATATTTT	CASIGTDFSGNTIYF
TRBV5-4	NA	TRBJ1-6	NA	TGTGCCAGCAGCCCTGGGGACCGAAAGCACTCACCCCTCCACTTT	CASSPGDRKHSPLHF
TRBV6-6	NA	TRBJ2-3	NA	TGTGCCAGCAGTTACTGGCTGGCGGGGATAGGAGATACGCAGTATTTT	CASSYWLAGIGDTQYF
TRBV7-2	NA	TRBJ2-5	TRBD2	TGTGCCAGCAGCTCGGGACTAGCGGGGTGGGAGACCCAGTACTTC	CASSSGLAGWETQYF
TRBV5-8	NA	TRBJ2-7	NA	TGTGCCAGCAGACTAACTAGTCCTAGTTACCAGCAGTACTTC	CASRLTSPSYQQYF
TRBV5-1	NA	TRBJ2-5	NA	TGCGCCAGCAGCTTGGTTGGGGGCGGCGGGGAGACCCAGTACTTC	CASSLVGGGGETQYF
TRBV28	NA	TRBJ2-7	TRBD2	TGTGCCAGCAGTCTAGCGGGAGGCTCCTACGAGCAGTACTTC	CASSLAGGSYEQYF
TRBV12-5	NA	TRBJ2-1	TRBD2	TGTGCTAGTGGTTTGGTCCAACTAGCGGAAATCTCCTACAATGAGCAGTTCTTC	CASGLVQLAEISYNEQFF
TRBV28	NA	TRBJ1-5	NA	TGTGCCAGCAGTTCGTTGACAGGCGGAAATCAGCCCCAGCATTTT	CASSSLTGGNQPQHF
TRBV13	NA	TRBJ2-1	NA	TGTGCCAGCAGCTTAGGAGGAAGCTCCTACAATGAGCAGTTCTTC	CASSLGGSSYNEQFF
TRBV10-1	NA	TRBJ2-5	NA	TGCGCCAGCAGTGAGTCCGGGGGTACGGAGACCCAGTACTTC	CASSESGGTETQYF
TRBV5-4	NA	TRBJ2-5	TRBD1	TGTGCCAGCAGCTTGTGGGGACAGGCCAAAGAGACCCAGTACTTC	CASSLWGQAKETQYF
TRBV5-1	NA	TRBJ2-1	NA	TGCGCCAGCAGCCCCACAGGTCCCCCTTACTACAATGAGCAGTTCTTC	CASSPTGPPYYNEQFF
TRBV5-7	NA	TRBJ2-1	TRBD2	TGTGCCAGCAGCACAAGTGGGACTAGCGGGGACAATGAGCAGTTCTTC	CASSTSGTSGDNEQFF
TRBV15	few	TRBJ2-6	NA	TGTGCCACCAGCAGCTCGGTGCTTGGGGCCAACGTCCTGACTTTC	CATSSSVLGANVLTF
TRBV5-1	NA	TRBJ2-3	NA	TGCGCCAGCAGCTTGGTGGAGGGTTACGGTACGCAGTATTTT	CASSLVEGYGTQYF
TRBV5-6	NA	TRBJ2-1	TRBD1	TGTGCCAGCAGCTTAGACAGGGGATACAATGAGCAGTTCTTC	CASSLDRGYNEQFF
TRBV7-9	NA	TRBJ1-1	NA	TGTGCCAGCAGCTTAACGGTGAACACTGAAGCTTTCTTT	CASSLTVNTEAFF
TRBV7-7	NA	TRBJ2-3	TRBD2	TGTGCTAGCAGCTTTCGCCCTAGCGGTCGTCGGGACGGCACAGATACGCAGTATTTT	CASSFRPSGRRDGTDTQYF
TRBV11-2	NA	TRBJ2-2	TRBD2	TGTGCCAGCAGCCCCGGACTAGCGGGACGGAACACCGGGGAGCTGTTTTTT	CASSPGLAGRNTGELFF
TRBV18	NA	TRBJ1-2	NA	TGTGCCAGCTCACCAGAAGATATTTGGGGCTACACCTTC	CASSPEDIWGYTF
TRBV2	NA	TRBJ2-7	TRBD1	TGTGCCAGTGGACAGGGTGCTAGCCTCGCCTACGAGCAGTACTTC	CASGQGASLAYEQYF
TRBV28	NA	TRBJ1-1	NA	TGTGCCAGCAGTTTAAGGAGGGAAGCTTTCTTT	CASSLRREAFF
TRBV30	NA	TRBJ1-3	NA	TGTGCCTGGCTACAGGGACGCTCTGGAAACACCATATATTTT	CAWLQGRSGNTIYF
TRBV7-3	NA	TRBJ2-7	TRBD1	TGTGCCAGCAGCTCAGGACAGGACTACGAGCAGTACTTC	CASSSGQDYEQYF
TRBV9	once	TRBJ2-2	NA	TGTGCCAGCAGCCCTACAAGAGCCAACACCGGGGAGCTGTTTTTT	CASSPTRANTGELFF
TRBV14	NA	TRBJ2-1	TRBD2	TGTGCCAGCAGTCCTATCCGAGGGAGGGCCAATGAGAATGAGCAGTTCTTC	CASSPIRGRANENEQFF
TRBV4-1	once	TRBJ1-2	NA	TGCGCCAGCAGCCAAGATCAGACAGTTGCATCTAACTATGGCTACACCTTC	CASSQDQTVASNYGYTF
TRBV30	once	TRBJ2-3	TRBD2	TGTGCCTGGAGTGCAGCGGGAGGAACGCAGTATTTT	CAWSAAGGTQYF
TRBV7-7	NA	TRBJ2-2	NA	TGTGCTAGCAGCTCCGGCGACACCGGGGAGCTGTTTTTT	CASSSGDTGELFF
TRBV18	NA	TRBJ1-1	NA	TGTGCCAGCTCACCTCGACTCGGGGGGACGGCGAACACTGAAGCTTTCTTT	CASSPRLGGTANTEAFF
TRBV7-6	NA	TRBJ2-1	NA	TGTGCCAGCAGCTCTCAAGCGGTGGGGGAGCAGTTCTTC	CASSSQAVGEQFF
TRBV28	NA	TRBJ2-2	TRBD2	TGTGCCAGCAGTTTCGTCCCGGGACTACCCGACACCGGGGAGCTGTTTTTT	CASSFVPGLPDTGELFF
TRBV9	NA	TRBJ2-3	TRBD2	TGTGCCAGCAGCGGACTGTGGGGACTAGCGGGAGCCGATGGTACAGATACGCAGTATTTT	CASSGLWGLAGADGTDTQYF
TRBV5-6	NA	TRBJ2-5	NA	TGTGCCAGCAGCTACCGACCTTTCGGGGAGACCCAGTACTTC	CASSYRPFGETQYF
TRBV28	NA	TRBJ1-2	TRBD1	TGTGCCAGCAGCCCGGGACAGTCCTACTATGGCTACACCTTC	CASSPGQSYYGYTF
TRBV30	NA	TRBJ2-3	TRBD2	TGTGCCTGGACCCTCGGTAGCGGGAGGCCAGATACGCAGTATTTT	CAWTLGSGRPDTQYF
TRBV18	few	TRBJ1-2	TRBD1	TGTGCCAGCTCACACTCACAGGGGGCGGACTATGGCTACACCTTC	CASSHSQGADYGYTF
TRBV21-1	NA	TRBJ2-7	NA	TGTGCCATCCAGACGGGACTAGCGGGAGGGAACCTCTACGAGCAGTACTTC	CAIQTGLAGGNLYEQYF
TRBV5-1	NA	TRBJ1-3	NA	TGCGCCAGCAGCATCCCGGCCCGAACCTCTGGAAACACCATATATTTT	CASSIPARTSGNTIYF
TRBV6-5	NA	TRBJ2-3	NA	TGTGCCAGCAGCCGGACGACTACTTTCTCCGGTACGCAGTATTTT	CASSRTTTFSGTQYF
TRBV27	NA	TRBJ1-1	NA	TGTGCCAGCAGTTTACTCCGACGGGGACTGAACACTGAAGCTTTCTTT	CASSLLRRGLNTEAFF
TRBV4-1	NA	TRBJ1-5	NA	TGCGCCAGCAGCCCACTGGAACGGGGCAATCAGCCCCAGCATTTT	CASSPLERGNQPQHF
TRBV5-1	NA	TRBJ2-7	NA	TGCGCCAGCAGCTTGGATGGTAGATACGAGCAGTACTTC	CASSLDGRYEQYF
TRBV7-3	NA	TRBJ2-1	TRBD2	TGTGCCAGCAGCTCAGGACTAGCGACCTCCTACAATGAGCAGTTCTTC	CASSSGLATSYNEQFF
TRBV19	NA	TRBJ2-4	NA	TGTGCCAGTAGCCTCTCTGGGAGTGGGAACATTCAGTACTTC	CASSLSGSGNIQYF
TRBV6-5	NA	TRBJ1-5	NA	TGTGCCAGCAGTTATTCGGCAACGCATAGCAATCAGCCCCAGCATTTT	CASSYSATHSNQPQHF
TRBV6-1	NA	TRBJ2-3	TRBD2	TGTGCCAGCAGTGAACTAGCGGGAGGGCCAGATACGCAGTATTTT	CASSELAGGPDTQYF
TRBV28	NA	TRBJ1-2	TRBD1	TGTGCCAGCAGTGTTAACAGGGGGCGTGGCTACACCTTC	CASSVNRGRGYTF
TRBV7-2	once	TRBJ1-5	NA	TGTGCCAGCAGCTTAGAAGGCGGTCAGCCCCAGCATTTT	CASSLEGGQPQHF